This T cell receptor beta chain stems from a study of cytomegalovirus exposure and HLA in healthy donors. Study context: Inside one of the first data releases sat 85 million or so unique TCRs taken from HLA-typed donors. General observations from the study: Rare sequences made up most TCRs, while some public TCRs were found in many donors. The study labeled 150 to 200 TCR beta chains cytomegalovirus-associated.

Turning to this clone: Its antigen is not known.

Though probably carrying unrecorded immune exposures, donors were nominally healthy at sampling. The PCR used 60 Vbeta and 13 Jbeta primers. TCRdb's copy holds only in-frame clones and misses some; the assay was immunoSEQ multiplex PCR. The sample includes more than 110,000 clones, approximately 70% of them seen just once. The germline CDR1 and CDR2 sequences are SNHLY and FYNNEI. V lost 6 bases and J lost 5; bases outside the gene matches: 10. The CDR3 has 15 residues. The chain links TRBV2 to TRBJ1-5, with 7 bases fitting TRBD1. The specimen sequenced was PBMCs. The sequence derives from a human donor in good health. For the CDR3, the DNA is TGTGCCAGCAGCGAGACAGGGACCGACGATCAGCCCCAGCATTTT. It specifies CASSETGTDDQPQHF.